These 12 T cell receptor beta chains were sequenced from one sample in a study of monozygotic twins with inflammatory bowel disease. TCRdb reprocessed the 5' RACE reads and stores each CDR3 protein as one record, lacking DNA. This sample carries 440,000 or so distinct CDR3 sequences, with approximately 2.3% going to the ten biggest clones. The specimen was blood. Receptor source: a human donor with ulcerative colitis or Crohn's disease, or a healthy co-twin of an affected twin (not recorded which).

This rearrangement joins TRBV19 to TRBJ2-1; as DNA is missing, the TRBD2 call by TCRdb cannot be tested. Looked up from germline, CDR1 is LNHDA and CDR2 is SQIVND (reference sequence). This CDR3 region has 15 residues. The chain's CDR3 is CASSFSGGAAVEQFF.

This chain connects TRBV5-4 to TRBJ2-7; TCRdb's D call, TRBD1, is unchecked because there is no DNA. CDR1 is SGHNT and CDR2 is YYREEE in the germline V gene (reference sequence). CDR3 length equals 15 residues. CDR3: CASSFGGQGSGEQYF.

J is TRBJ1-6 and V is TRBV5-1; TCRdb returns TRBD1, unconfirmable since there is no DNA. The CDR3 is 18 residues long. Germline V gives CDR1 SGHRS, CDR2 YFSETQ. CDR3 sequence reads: CASSLSSVGGLLGSPLHF.

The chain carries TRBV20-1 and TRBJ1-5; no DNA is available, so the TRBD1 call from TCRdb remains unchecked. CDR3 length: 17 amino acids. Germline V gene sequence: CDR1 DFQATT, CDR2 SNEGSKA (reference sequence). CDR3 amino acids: CSARVGTGAPRSQPQHF.

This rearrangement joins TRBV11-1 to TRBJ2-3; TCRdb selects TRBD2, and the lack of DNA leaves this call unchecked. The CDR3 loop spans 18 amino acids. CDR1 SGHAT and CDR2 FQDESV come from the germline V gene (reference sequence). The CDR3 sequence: CASSLALASGDVTDTQYF.

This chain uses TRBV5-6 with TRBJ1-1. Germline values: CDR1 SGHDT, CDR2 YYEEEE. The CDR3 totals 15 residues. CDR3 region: CASSLPGVVHTEAFF.

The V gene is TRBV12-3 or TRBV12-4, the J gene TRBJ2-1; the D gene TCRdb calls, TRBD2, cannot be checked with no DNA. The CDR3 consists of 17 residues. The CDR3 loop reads CASSLAQGSGGRNEQFF.

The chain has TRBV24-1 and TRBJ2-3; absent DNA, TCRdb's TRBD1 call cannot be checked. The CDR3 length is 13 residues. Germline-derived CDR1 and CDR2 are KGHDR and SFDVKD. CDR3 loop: CATSGPGIDTQYF.

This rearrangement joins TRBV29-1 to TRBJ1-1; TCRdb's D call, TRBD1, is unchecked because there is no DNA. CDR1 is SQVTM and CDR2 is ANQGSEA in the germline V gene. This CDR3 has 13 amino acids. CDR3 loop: CSVLTPWNTEAFF.

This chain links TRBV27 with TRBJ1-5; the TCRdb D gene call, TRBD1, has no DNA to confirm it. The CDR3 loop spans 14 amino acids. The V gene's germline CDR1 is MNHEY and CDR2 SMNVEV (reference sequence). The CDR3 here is CASSLWGFNQPQHF.

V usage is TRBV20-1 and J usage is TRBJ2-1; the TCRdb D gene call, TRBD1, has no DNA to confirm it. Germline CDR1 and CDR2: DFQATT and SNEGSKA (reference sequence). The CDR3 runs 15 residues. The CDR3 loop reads CSARVLAGPGNEQFF.

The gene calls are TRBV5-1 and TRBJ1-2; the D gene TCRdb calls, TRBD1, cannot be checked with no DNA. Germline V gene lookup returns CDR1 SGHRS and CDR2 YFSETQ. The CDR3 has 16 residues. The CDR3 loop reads CASSLRGQEFNYGYTF.